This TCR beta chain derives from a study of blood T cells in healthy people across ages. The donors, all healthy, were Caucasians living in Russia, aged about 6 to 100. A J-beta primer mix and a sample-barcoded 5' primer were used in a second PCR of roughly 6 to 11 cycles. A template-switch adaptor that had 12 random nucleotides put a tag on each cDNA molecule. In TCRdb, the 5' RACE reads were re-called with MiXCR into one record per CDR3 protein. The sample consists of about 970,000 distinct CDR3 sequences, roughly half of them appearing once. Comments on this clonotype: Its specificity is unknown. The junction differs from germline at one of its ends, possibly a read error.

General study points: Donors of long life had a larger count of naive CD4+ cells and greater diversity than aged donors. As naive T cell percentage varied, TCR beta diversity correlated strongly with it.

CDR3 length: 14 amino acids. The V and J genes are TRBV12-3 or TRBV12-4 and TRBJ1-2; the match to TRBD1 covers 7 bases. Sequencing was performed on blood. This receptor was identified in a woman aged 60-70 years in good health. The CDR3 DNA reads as TGTGCCAGCAGTTCCCGGGACAGTCTAAGTGGCCACACCTTC. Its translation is CASSSRDSLSGHTF.